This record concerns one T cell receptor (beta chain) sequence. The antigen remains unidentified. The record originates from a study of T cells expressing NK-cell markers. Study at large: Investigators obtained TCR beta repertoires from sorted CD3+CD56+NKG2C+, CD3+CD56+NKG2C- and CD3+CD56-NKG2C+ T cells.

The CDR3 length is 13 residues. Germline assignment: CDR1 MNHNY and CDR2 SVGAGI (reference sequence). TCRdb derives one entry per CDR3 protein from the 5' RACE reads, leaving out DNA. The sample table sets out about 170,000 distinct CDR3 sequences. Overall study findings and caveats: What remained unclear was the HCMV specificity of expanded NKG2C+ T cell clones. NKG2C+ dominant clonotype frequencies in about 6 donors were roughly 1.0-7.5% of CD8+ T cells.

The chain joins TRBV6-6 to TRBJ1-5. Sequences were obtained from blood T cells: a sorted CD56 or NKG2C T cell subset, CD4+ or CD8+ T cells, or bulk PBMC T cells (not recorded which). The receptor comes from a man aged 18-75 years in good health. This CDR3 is CASSDRVDQPQHF.